This T cell receptor beta chain was documented in a study of graft-versus-host responses after intestinal transplantation. Study conclusions and caveats: Circulating GvH clone levels at their peak were associated with HvG declines (early post-transplant).

This CDR3 is 16 amino acids long. CDR1 and CDR2 from the germline V gene are SGHVS and FQNEAQ. Losses at the gene ends were 1 base for V and 4 bases for J; bases not matched to a gene: 6. Repertoires were generated with immunoSEQ multiplex PCR, while TCRdb's copy carries only in-frame clones and drops some. The sample shows about 90,000 clones, around 93% of them seen only once. On this clone itself: What it binds is not known.

This chain connects TRBV7-8 to TRBJ2-1, with TRBD1 identical over 8 bases. This specimen consisted of unstimulated CD8+ T cells sorted from spleen or lymph node cells, obtained before transplant. The receptor's source is a human donor who was the organ donor for an intestinal transplant. The CDR3 nucleotides are TGTGCCAGCAGCTTAGTAGGGACAGGCCAATACAATGAGCAGTTCTTC. This sequence encodes CASSLVGTGQYNEQFF.